This T cell receptor beta chain is from a study of T cell changes during pregnancy in multiple sclerosis. TCRdb's table, derived via immunoSEQ multiplex PCR, lists solely in-frame clones and lacks some. The sample yields approximately 89,000 clones, approximately 95% seen once. The CDR3 is made up of 15 amino acids. The V gene end was trimmed by 5 bases and the J gene end by 2 bases; junction bases not matched to a gene: 6. The germline CDR1 and CDR2 sequences are MDHEN and SYDVKM. The sequences come from peripheral blood, collected after pregnancy. The rearrangement uses TRBV28 and TRBJ2-7; 10 nucleotides match TRBD1. The receptor was isolated from a female donor in good health, enrolled as a control in a pregnancy study. CDR3 sequence: CASSPGQGEPYEQYF. The CDR3, as DNA: TGTGCCAGCAGTCCAGGACAGGGGGAGCCCTACGAGCAGTACTTC.